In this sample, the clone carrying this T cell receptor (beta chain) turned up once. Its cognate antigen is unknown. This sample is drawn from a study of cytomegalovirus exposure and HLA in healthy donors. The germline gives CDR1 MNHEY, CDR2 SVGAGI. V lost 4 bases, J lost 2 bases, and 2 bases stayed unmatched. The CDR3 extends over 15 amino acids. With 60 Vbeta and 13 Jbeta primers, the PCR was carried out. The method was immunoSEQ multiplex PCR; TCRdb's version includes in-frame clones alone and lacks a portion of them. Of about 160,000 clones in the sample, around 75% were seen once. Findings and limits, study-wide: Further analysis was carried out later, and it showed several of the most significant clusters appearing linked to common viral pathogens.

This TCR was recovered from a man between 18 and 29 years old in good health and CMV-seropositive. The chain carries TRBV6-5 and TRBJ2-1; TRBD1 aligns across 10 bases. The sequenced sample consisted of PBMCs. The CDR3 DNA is TGTGCCAGCAGTTCCGGGACAGGGGCCTACAATGAGCAGTTCTTC. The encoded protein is CASSSGTGAYNEQFF.